The 30 T cell receptor beta chains reported below all come from one sample, sequenced in a study of blood T cell repertoires in COVID-19. Method: immunoSEQ multiplex PCR; TCRdb's copy keeps in-frame clones and lacks some. The sample yields 40,000 to 50,000 clones, 75% to 90% seen once. Sequencing was performed on peripheral blood. Source of these receptors: a human donor in a cohort sampled during active COVID-19. The donor label of this sample is uncertain.

The chain couples TRBV7-9 to TRBJ1-1; D is undetermined. Germline V gene data show CDR1 as SEHNR and CDR2 as FQNEAQ (reference sequence). The CDR3 contains 16 residues. Between the trimmed V and J ends, which lost 5 bases and 0 bases, there was a span of 16 bases. CDR3 in DNA: TGTGCCAGCAGCCCCGAGGGCAGGTTCGTGAACACTGAAGCTTTCTTT. It specifies CASSPEGRFVNTEAFF.

The chain is built from TRBV6-2 or TRBV6-3 and TRBJ1-2; D may be TRBD1 (6 bases). CDR3 length: 14 residues. Germline lookup yields CDR1 MNHEY and CDR2 SVGEGT. The V gene lost 6 bases and the J gene lost 8 bases, with 19 bases spanning the gap. The CDR3 loop reads CASSQTPQGRGYTF. The CDR3 DNA reads as TGTGCCAGCAGCCAAACCCCGCAGGGGAGAGGCTACACCTTC.

This rearrangement joins TRBV4-3 to TRBJ1-4; no reliable D call. With 0 bases removed from V and 4 bases from J, the gap between germline ends came to 9 bases. Germline-derived CDR1 and CDR2 are LGHNA and YSLEER. CDR3 length: 15 amino acids. CDR3 loop: CASSQDLGYNEKLFF. The CDR3 nucleotides are TGCGCCAGCAGCCAAGATCTGGGCTATAATGAAAAACTGTTTTTT.

J is TRBJ2-3 and V is TRBV28, with 8 bases identical to TRBD2. Germline CDR1 is MDHEN and CDR2 is SYDVKM. This CDR3 is built from 15 residues. Losses at the gene ends were 8 bases for V and 0 bases for J; bases not matched to a gene: 7. As DNA, the CDR3 is TGTGCCAGCCTATCGGGGGGGACTAGCACAGATACGCAGTATTTT. It specifies CASLSGGTSTDTQYF.

The chain couples TRBV19 to TRBJ1-2; D remains unclear. The V gene's germline CDR1 is LNHDA and CDR2 SQIVND (reference sequence). This CDR3 is 16 amino acids long. Deletions cut 3 bases from V and 1 base from J, with 15 bases between. In DNA, the CDR3 is TGTGCCAGTAGTATCGTATCAATGAACTATAACTATGGCTACACCTTC. Encoded protein: CASSIVSMNYNYGYTF.

The V call is TRBV21-1, the J call TRBJ1-1; the D segment call TRBD1 is taken from the table without a DNA check. TRBV21-1 is a documented pseudogene. The CDR3 has 17 residues. The CDR3 sequence is CASSKRDRGRGKSEAFF. For the CDR3, the DNA is TGTGCCAGCAGCAAAAGAGACAGGGGGCGGGGGAAGTCTGAAGCTTTCTTT.

The chain employs TRBV2 and TRBJ2-3, with 9 bases that match TRBD2. From germline, CDR1 is SNHLY and CDR2 FYNNEI. V lost 4 bases, J lost 3 bases, and 8 bases stayed unmatched. The CDR3 sequence is 16 residues long. CDR3 nucleotide sequence: TGTGCCAGCAGTGGGGGCGGGGGGGCATTAACAGATACGCAGTATTTT. Translating it yields CASSGGGGALTDTQYF.

V and J are TRBV18 and TRBJ2-7, with TRBD1 matching over 7 bases. The CDR3 consists of 15 residues. Trimming cost V 5 bases and J 4 bases; bases outside gene matches: 11. Per the germline V gene, CDR1 is KGHSH and CDR2 is LQKENI. The CDR3 region is CASSSYGDSEYEQYF. The CDR3 DNA follows: TGTGCCAGCTCATCCTACGGGGACAGTGAGTACGAGCAGTACTTC.

This chain links TRBV3-1 (or the pseudogene TRBV3-2) with TRBJ2-7; 15 nucleotides agree with TRBD2. Germline V gene sequence: CDR1 LGHDT, CDR2 YNNKEL (reference sequence). Trimming cost V 4 bases and J 0 bases; bases outside gene matches: 1. This CDR3 is 16 amino acids long. CDR3 nucleotide sequence: TGTGCCAGCAGCCCGGGACTAGCGGGGGGCTCCTACGAGCAGTACTTC. It specifies CASSPGLAGGSYEQYF.

The V and J genes are TRBV6-4 and TRBJ2-1; 8 positions match TRBD2. V gave up 5 bases and J gave up 7 bases; unmatched junction bases: 10. This CDR3 region has 15 residues. Germline-derived CDR1 and CDR2 are MRHNA and SNTAGT. The CDR3 spells CASSPGTRVGNEQFF. The CDR3 nucleotides read TGTGCCAGCAGTCCCGGGACTAGAGTGGGGAATGAGCAGTTCTTC.

This rearrangement joins TRBV3-1 (or the pseudogene TRBV3-2) to TRBJ2-7; 10 bases agree with TRBD1. Unmatched junction bases numbered 22, after V lost 1 base and J lost 4 bases. The CDR3 runs 21 residues. Germline-derived CDR1 and CDR2 are LGHDT and YNNKEL (reference sequence). The CDR3 nucleotides read TGTGCCAGCAGCCAAGCCCAAGGGAAGGGACAGGGGAGAGAGTGTAGATACGAGCAGTACTTC. As protein: CASSQAQGKGQGRECRYEQYF.

The CDR3 protein is CSANDRPGYTF. The CDR3 coding sequence is TGCAGTGCTAATGACAGGCCGGGCTACACCTTC. This chain uses TRBV20-1 with TRBJ1-2, with D possibly matching TRBD1 (6 bases). V gave up 4 bases and J gave up 8 bases, with 11 bases separating them. CDR1 is DFQATT and CDR2 is SNEGSKA in the germline V gene (reference sequence). CDR3 size: 11 residues.

This sequence joins TRBV3-1 (or the pseudogene TRBV3-2) and TRBJ2-7; 13 bases agree with TRBD2. J was trimmed by 0 bases and V by 4 bases; bases with no gene match: 6. The CDR3 totals 17 residues. In germline, CDR1 is LGHDT, CDR2 YNNKEL (reference sequence). CDR3 DNA sequence: TGTGCCAGCAGCCTTCGACTAGCGGGGGGTAGCTCCTACGAGCAGTACTTC. This encodes CASSLRLAGGSSYEQYF.

The rearrangement links TRBV3-1 (or the pseudogene TRBV3-2) to TRBJ1-4; tentative D call: TRBD1 (5 bases). Between the trimmed V and J ends, which lost 4 bases and 8 bases, there was a span of 14 bases. The germline gives CDR1 LGHDT, CDR2 YNNKEL (reference sequence). This CDR3 has 14 amino acids. The CDR3 nucleotides read TGTGCCAGCAGCCCTCGGCAGGGAAGGGAAAAACTGTTTTTT. Amino acid sequence: CASSPRQGREKLFF.

The V call is TRBV5-1, the J call TRBJ1-2; TRBD1 aligns across 7 bases. This CDR3 region has 14 residues. The germline gives CDR1 SGHRS, CDR2 YFSETQ. V dropped 4 bases and J dropped 6; count of bases not matched to a gene: 9. The CDR3 is CASSPKQGSHGYTF. As DNA, the CDR3 is TGCGCCAGCAGCCCTAAACAGGGGAGCCATGGCTACACCTTC. Complete variable domain (other parts from reference TRBV5-1 and TRBJ1-2): KAGVTQTPRYLIKTRGQQVTLSCSPISGHRSVSWYQQTPGQGLQFLFEYFSETQRNKGNFPGRFSGRQFSNSRSEMNVSTLELGDSALYLCASSPKQGSHGYTFGSGTRLTVV.

The gene calls are TRBV2 and TRBJ1-3; TRBD1 aligns across 7 bases. With V trimmed by 3 bases and J by 5 bases, 10 bases remained unmatched. Germline-derived CDR1 and CDR2 are SNHLY and FYNNEI. This CDR3 has 16 amino acids. The CDR3, as DNA: TGTGCCAGCAGTGAGCGACAGGGCGCGCATAGAAACACCATATATTTT. Its translation is CASSERQGAHRNTIYF.

The chain has TRBV2 and TRBJ1-1; D is perhaps TRBD1 (5 bases). Per the germline V gene, CDR1 is SNHLY and CDR2 is FYNNEI. This CDR3 is 16 amino acids long. The V gene lost 4 bases and the J gene lost 2 bases, with 17 bases spanning the gap. The CDR3 sequence: CASSGIPTEINTEAFF. The CDR3 coding sequence is TGTGCCAGCAGTGGTATCCCGACAGAAATCAACACTGAAGCTTTCTTT.

CDR3 residues: CASSPGQGRTSNQPQHF. CDR3 DNA sequence: TGTGCCAGCAGTCCAGGACAGGGCCGTACTAGCAATCAGCCCCAGCATTTT. The genes are TRBV6-2 or TRBV6-3 and TRBJ1-5; 8 bases map to TRBD1. J lost 0 bases, V lost 5 bases, and 9 bases had no gene match. Germline CDR1 is MNHEY and CDR2 is SVGEGT. The CDR3 covers 17 residues.

The gene calls are TRBV6-4 and TRBJ2-2; 9 bases are a match to TRBD1. The germline gives CDR1 MRHNA, CDR2 SNTAGT. CDR3 length equals 14 residues. Trimming removed 6 bases from V and 7 bases from J; junction bases left unmatched: 6. CDR3 DNA: TGTGCCAGCAGACCGGGACAGGGAGGCGGGGAGCTGTTTTTT. Its translation is CASRPGQGGGELFF.

The chain employs TRBV7-2 and TRBJ1-4, with D possibly TRBD1 on 6 matching bases. V lost 2 bases to trimming and J lost 0 bases, with 7 bases between them. CDR3 size: 15 residues. The V gene's germline CDR1 is SGHTA and CDR2 FQGNSA. DNA for the CDR3: TGTGCCAGCAGCTTAAGGGGGACAACTAATGAAAAACTGTTTTTT. It translates to CASSLRGTTNEKLFF.

The genes are TRBV6-5 and TRBJ2-5, with 9 bases identical to TRBD1. CDR1 and CDR2 (germline): MNHEY, SVGAGI. The CDR3 extends over 15 amino acids. V gave up 4 bases and J gave up 4 bases; unmatched junction bases: 7. The chain's CDR3 is CASSSTGGERETQYF. The DNA of the CDR3 is TGTGCCAGCAGTTCGACAGGGGGAGAACGAGAGACCCAGTACTTC.

The CDR3 nucleotides read TGTGCCAGTAGTCCGAGAACCCCTGGGGCCAACGTCCTGACTTTC. Protein sequence: CASSPRTPGANVLTF. This chain joins TRBV19 and TRBJ2-6; no reliable D call. Germline-derived CDR1 and CDR2 are LNHDA and SQIVND (reference sequence). CDR3 length: 15 residues. V shed 5 bases and J shed 2 bases, with 10 bases lying between them.

The chain recombines TRBV28 with TRBJ2-7; 10 bases are a match to TRBD2. This CDR3 has 16 residues. Unmatched junction bases numbered 15, after V lost 6 bases and J lost 7 bases. CDR1 is MDHEN and CDR2 is SYDVKM in the germline V gene. CDR3 nucleotides: TGTGCCAGCAGATTACCCAGAGCGGGGGGGCCGGGAGAGCAGTACTTC. Translated, it gives CASRLPRAGGPGEQYF.

The chain recombines TRBV7-2 with TRBJ2-3; a possible D gene is TRBD1 (6 bases). Germline CDR1 reads SGHTA; CDR2 reads FQGNSA. V gave up 0 bases and J gave up 7 bases, with 11 bases separating them. The CDR3 covers 14 residues. The CDR3 coding sequence is TGTGCCAGCAGCTTAGCGGGGGCGGAATATACGCAGTATTTT. It codes for CASSLAGAEYTQYF.

This clone was counted between two and nine times. The chain joins TRBV18 to TRBJ1-6; no definite D call. Trimming removed 8 bases from V and 6 bases from J, with 11 bases in between. There are 13 residues in the CDR3. Germline V CDR1 and CDR2: KGHSH, LQKENI. CDR3 protein: CASKDTSNSPLHF. In DNA, the CDR3 is TGTGCCAGCAAAGACACTTCTAATTCACCCCTCCACTTT.

The gene calls are TRBV2 and TRBJ1-1; 7 nucleotides align to TRBD1. The V gene end was trimmed by 5 bases and the J gene end by 4 bases; junction bases not matched to a gene: 10. CDR3 length: 15 residues. The germline CDR1 and CDR2 sequences are SNHLY and FYNNEI. The CDR3 loop is CASSQQTGVGTEAFF. The CDR3 DNA reads as TGTGCCAGCAGTCAACAAACAGGGGTCGGCACTGAAGCTTTCTTT.

The gene calls are TRBV4-1 and TRBJ1-2; D is possibly TRBD1 (6 bases). Germline CDR1 and CDR2: MGHRA and YSYEKL. CDR3 length equals 12 residues. Trimming took 1 base from V and 8 from J, leaving 8 bases between them. This chain's CDR3 is CASSQAGDGYTF. CDR3 sequence (DNA): TGCGCCAGCAGCCAAGCAGGGGACGGCTACACCTTC.

The chain has TRBV9 and TRBJ2-3, with 11 bases that match TRBD2. Unmatched junction bases numbered 10, after V lost 3 bases and J lost 1 base. The CDR3 is 18 residues long. Looked up from germline, CDR1 is SGDLS and CDR2 is YYNGEE. CDR3 region: CASSEGRASGGRTDTQYF. DNA for the CDR3: TGTGCCAGCAGCGAGGGGAGGGCTAGCGGGGGGCGCACAGATACGCAGTATTTT.

CDR3 protein: CASSPAPDSYQPQHF. Written as DNA, the CDR3 is TGTGCCAGCAGCCCGGCCCCGGACAGTTATCAGCCCCAGCATTTT. The chain uses TRBV9 and TRBJ1-5, with D possibly being TRBD1 (6 bases). Trimming removed 4 bases from V and 5 bases from J, with 16 bases in between. CDR3 size: 15 residues. The germline gives CDR1 SGDLS, CDR2 YYNGEE.

The V call is TRBV10-3, the J call TRBJ1-1; 9 bases line up with TRBD1. Germline V lookup: CDR1 ENHRY, CDR2 SYGVKD. The length of the CDR3 is 14 residues. V gave up 6 bases and J gave up 3 bases; unmatched junction bases: 5. CDR3 protein: CAIRSTGGHTEAFF. The CDR3 DNA reads as TGTGCCATCAGATCGACAGGGGGTCACACTGAAGCTTTCTTT.